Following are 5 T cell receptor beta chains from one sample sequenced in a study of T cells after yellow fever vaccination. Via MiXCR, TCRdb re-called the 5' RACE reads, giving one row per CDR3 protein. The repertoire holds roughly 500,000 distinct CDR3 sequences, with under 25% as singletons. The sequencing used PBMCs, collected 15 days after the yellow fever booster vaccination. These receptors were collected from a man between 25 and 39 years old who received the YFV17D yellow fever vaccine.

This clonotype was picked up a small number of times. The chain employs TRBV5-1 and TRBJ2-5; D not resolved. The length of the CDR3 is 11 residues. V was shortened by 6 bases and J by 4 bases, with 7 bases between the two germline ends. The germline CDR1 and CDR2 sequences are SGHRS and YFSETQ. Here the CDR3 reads CASTAAETQYF. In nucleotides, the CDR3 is TGCGCCAGCACGGCGGCAGAGACCCAGTACTTC.

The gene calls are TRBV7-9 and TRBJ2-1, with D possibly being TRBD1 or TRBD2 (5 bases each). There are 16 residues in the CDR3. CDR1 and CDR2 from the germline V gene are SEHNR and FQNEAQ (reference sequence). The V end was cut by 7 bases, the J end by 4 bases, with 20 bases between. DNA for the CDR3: TGTGCCAGCAACCCTGACCGGGGCAGAGTTTACAATGAGCAGTTCTTC. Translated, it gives CASNPDRGRVYNEQFF.

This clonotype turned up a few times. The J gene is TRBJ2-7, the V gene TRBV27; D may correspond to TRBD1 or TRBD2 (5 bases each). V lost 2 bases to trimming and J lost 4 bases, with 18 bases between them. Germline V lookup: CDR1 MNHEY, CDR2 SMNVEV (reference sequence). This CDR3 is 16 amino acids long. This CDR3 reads CASSLLGTQGGYEQYF. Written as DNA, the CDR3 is TGTGCCAGCAGTTTACTTGGGACGCAAGGTGGATACGAGCAGTACTTC.

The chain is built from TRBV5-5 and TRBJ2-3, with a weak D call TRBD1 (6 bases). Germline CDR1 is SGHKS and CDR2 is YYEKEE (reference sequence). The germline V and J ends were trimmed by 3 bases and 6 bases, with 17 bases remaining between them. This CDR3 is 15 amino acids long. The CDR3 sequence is CASSSTGHRRDTQYF. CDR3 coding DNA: TGTGCCAGCAGCTCAACGGGACACCGGAGGGATACGCAGTATTTT.

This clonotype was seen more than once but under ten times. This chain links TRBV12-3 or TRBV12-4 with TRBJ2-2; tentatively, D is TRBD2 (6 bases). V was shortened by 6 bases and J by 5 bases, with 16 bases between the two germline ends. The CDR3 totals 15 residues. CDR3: CASSFFGGTTGELFF. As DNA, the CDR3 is TGTGCCAGCAGCTTCTTTGGAGGGACTACCGGGGAGCTGTTTTTT.